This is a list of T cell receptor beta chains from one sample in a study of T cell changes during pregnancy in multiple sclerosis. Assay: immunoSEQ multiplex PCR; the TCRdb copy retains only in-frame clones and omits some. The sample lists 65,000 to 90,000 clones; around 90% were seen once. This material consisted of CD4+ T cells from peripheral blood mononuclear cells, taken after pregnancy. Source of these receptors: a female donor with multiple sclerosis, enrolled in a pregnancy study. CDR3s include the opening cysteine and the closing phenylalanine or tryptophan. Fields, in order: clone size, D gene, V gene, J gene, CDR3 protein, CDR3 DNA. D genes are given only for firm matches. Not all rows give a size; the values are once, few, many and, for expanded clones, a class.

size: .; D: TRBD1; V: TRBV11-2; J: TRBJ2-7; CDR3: CASSLNRDRKYF; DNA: TGTGCCAGCAGCTTAAATAGGGACAGGAAGTACTTC
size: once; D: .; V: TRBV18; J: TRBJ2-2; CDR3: CASSLRGTNTGELFF; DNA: TGTGCCAGCTCACTGCGGGGCACTAACACCGGGGAGCTGTTTTTT
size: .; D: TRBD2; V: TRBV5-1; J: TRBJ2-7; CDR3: CASSVGLAGPGGEQYF; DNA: TGCGCCAGCAGCGTGGGACTAGCGGGCCCGGGTGGCGAGCAGTACTTC
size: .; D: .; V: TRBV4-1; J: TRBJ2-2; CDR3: CASSRGGAGELFF; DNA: TGCGCCAGCAGCCGAGGGGGGGCCGGGGAGCTGTTTTTT
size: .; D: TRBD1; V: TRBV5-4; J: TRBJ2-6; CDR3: CASREGQAGANVLTF; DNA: TGTGCCAGCAGGGAAGGACAGGCTGGGGCCAACGTCCTGACTTTC
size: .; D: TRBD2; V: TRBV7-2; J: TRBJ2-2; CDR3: CASSYAGGPTGELFF; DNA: TGTGCCAGCAGCTACGCGGGGGGGCCCACCGGGGAGCTGTTTTTT
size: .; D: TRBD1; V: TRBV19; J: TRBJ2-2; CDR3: CASTPGQGSGELFF; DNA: TGTGCCAGCACTCCGGGACAGGGATCCGGGGAGCTGTTTTTT
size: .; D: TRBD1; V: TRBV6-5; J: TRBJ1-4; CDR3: CASSRDRVDEKLFF; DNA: TGTGCCAGCAGTCGAGACAGGGTCGATGAAAAACTGTTTTTT
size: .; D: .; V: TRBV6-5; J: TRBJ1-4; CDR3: CASSSRFSATNEKLFF; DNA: TGTGCCAGCAGTTCCAGGTTTTCCGCAACTAATGAAAAACTGTTTTTT
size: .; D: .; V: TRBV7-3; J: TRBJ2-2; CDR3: CASGGRTGELFF; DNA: TGTGCCAGCGGGGGGAGAACCGGGGAGCTGTTTTTT
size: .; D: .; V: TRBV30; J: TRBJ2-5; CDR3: CAWKAQETQYF; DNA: TGTGCCTGGAAAGCCCAAGAGACCCAGTACTTC
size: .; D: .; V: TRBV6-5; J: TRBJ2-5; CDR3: CASSLLAGVVREQYF; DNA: TGTGCCAGCAGTTTACTGGCAGGGGTGGTGAGGGAGCAGTACTTC
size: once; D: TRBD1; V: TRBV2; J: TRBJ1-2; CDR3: CASSGTGGYGYTF; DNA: TGTGCCAGCAGTGGGACAGGGGGTTATGGCTACACCTTC
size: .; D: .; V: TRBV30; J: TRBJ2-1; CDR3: CAWSGRTVGNEQFF; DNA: TGTGCCTGGAGCGGCAGGACTGTTGGGAATGAGCAGTTCTTC
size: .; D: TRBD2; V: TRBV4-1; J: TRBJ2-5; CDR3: CASSQVGLALETQYF; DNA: TGCGCCAGCAGCCAAGTCGGACTAGCGTTGGAGACCCAGTACTTC
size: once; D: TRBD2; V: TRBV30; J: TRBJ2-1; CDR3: CAWSKGGRLAGGQNEQFF; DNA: TGTGCCTGGAGTAAGGGAGGGCGACTAGCGGGGGGGCAAAATGAGCAGTTCTTC
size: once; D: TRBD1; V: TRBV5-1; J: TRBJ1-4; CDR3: CASKSGTGNEKLFF; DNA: TGCGCCAGCAAATCCGGGACAGGGAATGAAAAACTGTTTTTT
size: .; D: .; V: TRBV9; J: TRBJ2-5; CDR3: CASSVGALARQETQYF; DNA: TGTGCCAGCAGCGTAGGGGCTCTAGCGCGACAAGAGACCCAGTACTTC
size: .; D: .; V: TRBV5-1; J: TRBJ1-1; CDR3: CASSLVNRDHTEAFF; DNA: TGCGCCAGCAGCTTGGTCAACAGGGACCACACTGAAGCTTTCTTT
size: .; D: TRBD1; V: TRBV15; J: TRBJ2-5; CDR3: CATSRRGTEETQYF; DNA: TGTGCCACCAGCAGGAGAGGGACAGAAGAGACCCAGTACTTC
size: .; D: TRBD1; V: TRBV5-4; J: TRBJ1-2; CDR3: CASSVARQGGYTF; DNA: TGTGCCAGCAGCGTAGCCCGACAGGGAGGCTACACCTTC
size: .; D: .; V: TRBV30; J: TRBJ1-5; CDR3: CAWRDGLNQPQHF; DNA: TGTGCCTGGAGGGACGGACTCAATCAGCCCCAGCATTTT
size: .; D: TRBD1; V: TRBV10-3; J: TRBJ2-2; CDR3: CAISPGQGAVGTGELFF; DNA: TGTGCCATCAGCCCGGGACAGGGGGCGGTCGGCACCGGGGAGCTGTTTTTT
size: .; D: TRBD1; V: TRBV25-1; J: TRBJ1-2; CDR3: CASRTGANGYTF; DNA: TGTGCCAGCAGAACAGGGGCGAATGGCTACACCTTC
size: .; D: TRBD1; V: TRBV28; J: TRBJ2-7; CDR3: CASNGTPGQSYEQYF; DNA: TGTGCCAGCAACGGAACTCCGGGACAGAGCTACGAGCAGTACTTC
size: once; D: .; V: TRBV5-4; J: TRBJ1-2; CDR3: CASSLGGTYGYTF; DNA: TGTGCCAGCAGCTTAGGCGGAACCTATGGCTACACCTTC
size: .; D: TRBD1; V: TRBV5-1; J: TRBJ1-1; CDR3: CASSPMTGGGGEAFF; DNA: TGCGCCAGCAGCCCGATGACAGGGGGGGGTGGTGAAGCTTTCTTT
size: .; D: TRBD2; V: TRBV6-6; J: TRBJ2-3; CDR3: CASSYSRGGEQYF; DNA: TGTGCCAGCAGTTACTCACGGGGGGGCGAGCAGTATTTT
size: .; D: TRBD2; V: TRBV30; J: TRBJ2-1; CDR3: CAWSATSGGREQFF; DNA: TGTGCCTGGAGTGCTACTAGCGGGGGCAGGGAGCAGTTCTTC
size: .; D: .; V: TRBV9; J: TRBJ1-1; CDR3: CASSVVPGPQGTEAFF; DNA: TGTGCCAGCAGCGTAGTCCCCGGGCCCCAGGGGACTGAAGCTTTCTTT
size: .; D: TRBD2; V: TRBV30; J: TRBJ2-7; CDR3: CAWIPSGREGQYF; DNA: TGTGCCTGGATCCCTAGCGGGAGGGAGGGGCAGTACTTC
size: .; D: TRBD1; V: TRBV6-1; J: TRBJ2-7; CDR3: CASSEALGSTGGFNEQYF; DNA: TGTGCCAGCAGTGAAGCCCTAGGATCGACAGGGGGCTTCAACGAGCAGTACTTC
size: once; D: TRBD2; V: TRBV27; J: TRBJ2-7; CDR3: CASTTRRRELTYEQYF; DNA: TGTGCCAGCACTACCCGTCGGCGGGAGCTCACCTACGAGCAGTACTTC
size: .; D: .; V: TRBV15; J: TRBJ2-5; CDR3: CATSRGSVTQETQYF; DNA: TGTGCCACCTCTAGGGGTTCCGTTACTCAAGAGACCCAGTACTTC
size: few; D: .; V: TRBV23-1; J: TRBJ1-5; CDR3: CASSQRGEVNQPQHF; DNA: TGCGCCAGCAGTCAGCGGGGGGAGGTCAATCAGCCCCAGCATTTT